The 7 T cell receptor beta chains reported below all come from one sample, sequenced in a study of OX40 agonist ivuxolimab in advanced cancers. Receptor libraries were prepared by the immunoSEQ multiplex PCR assay. TCRdb obtained this table from immuneACCESS and retained in-frame rearrangements with V and J assigned. These tables miss some clones; where compared with another copy, unresolved V genes account for less than half of the shortfall, and the remainder is unexplained. The sample table lists roughly 53,000 clones, less than 85% of them with a count of one. The top ten clones comprise about 13% of the sample. Material: CD4+ or CD8+ T cells sorted from blood, obtained in a trial of the OX40 agonist ivuxolimab. These receptors came from an adult with an advanced solid tumor such as melanoma, head and neck, liver or kidney cancer.

The chain has TRBV5-1 and TRBJ2-7, with D maybe TRBD1 (6 bases). Between the trimmed V and J ends, which lost 1 base and 5 bases, there was a span of 16 bases. This CDR3 comprises 15 residues. Germline CDR1 is SGHRS and CDR2 is YFSETQ. CDR3: CASSLWQGSQNEQYF. CDR3 sequence (DNA): TGCGCCAGCAGCTTGTGGCAGGGGAGTCAGAACGAGCAGTACTTC.

The rearrangement uses TRBV29-1 and TRBJ1-3; D not resolved. Germline V gives CDR1 SQVTM, CDR2 ANQGSEA. Trimming removed 6 bases from V and 1 base from J, with 10 bases in between. The CDR3 sequence is 13 residues long. The CDR3 DNA reads as TGCAGCGTCCCTAACGATTCTGGAAACACCATATATTTT. This encodes CSVPNDSGNTIYF.

The sample holds one count of this clone. This rearrangement joins TRBV27 to TRBJ2-3, with 8 bases that match TRBD2. The J segment lost 4 bases and the V segment lost 5 bases, leaving 11 bases of the junction unmatched. The CDR3 contains 16 residues. Germline V gene sequence: CDR1 MNHEY, CDR2 SMNVEV (reference sequence). The CDR3 DNA reads TGTGCCAGCAGTCCATTGGCGGGAGGTATGGCAGATACGCAGTATTTT. As protein: CASSPLAGGMADTQYF.

This sequence joins TRBV4-1 and TRBJ2-1, with 11 bases that match TRBD2. CDR3 length: 15 residues. Germline loops: CDR1 MGHRA, CDR2 YSYEKL. Trimming cost V 7 bases and J 6 bases; bases outside gene matches: 8. The CDR3 loop reads CASIKETSGINEQFF. DNA of the CDR3: TGCGCCAGCATTAAGGAGACTAGCGGGATCAATGAGCAGTTCTTC.

This chain links TRBV6-1 with TRBJ2-1; D is tentatively TRBD1 or TRBD2 (6 bases each). Between the trimmed V and J ends, which lost 1 base and 5 bases, there was a span of 12 bases. CDR1 is MNHNS, CDR2 SASEGT, per germline. The CDR3 contains 15 residues. CDR3 residues: CASSEGGAGHNEQFF. CDR3 in DNA: TGTGCCAGCAGTGAAGGGGGGGCAGGCCACAATGAGCAGTTCTTC.

Comment on this clone: Other nucleotide sequences from this sample produce the same CDR3. The genes are TRBV28 and TRBJ1-5, with unresolved D. This CDR3 region has 13 residues. Germline CDR1 MDHEN, CDR2 SYDVKM. Between the trimmed V and J ends, which lost 2 bases and 3 bases, there was a span of 5 bases. The CDR3 nucleotides are TGTGCCAGCAGTTTAACGGTCAATCAGCCCCAGCATTTT. This encodes CASSLTVNQPQHF.

CDR3 bases: TGCGCCAGCAGCTTTATAGCGGGAGGCCGGGATGAGCAGTTCTTC. As protein: CASSFIAGGRDEQFF. This chain uses TRBV5-1 with TRBJ2-1; TRBD2 agrees at 10 bases. This CDR3 comprises 15 residues. Germline values: CDR1 SGHRS, CDR2 YFSETQ. V was pared by 2 bases and J by 8 bases, with 7 bases of the junction left unmatched.